These 13 T cell receptor beta chains were all obtained from the same sample, sequenced in a study of T cell repertoires in cytomegalovirus infection. Antigen specificity for these receptors is unknown. TCRdb redid the calling of the reads with MiXCR, one entry per CDR3 protein. Of about 900,000 distinct CDR3 sequences listed, roughly a third are singletons. This specimen consisted of cultured CD8+ T cells from PBMCs, obtained from culture after CMV antigen stimulation. The receptors were sampled from a human donor in good health (CMV status not recorded). Some clones in this sample may be carry-over from other donors' samples.

This clonotype turned up a few times. The gene calls are TRBV6-1 and TRBJ2-1; 13 positions agree with TRBD2. The germline V gene encodes CDR1 MNHNS and CDR2 SASEGT. After removal of 4 bases from V and 8 bases from J, the junction contained 5 bases not matched to a gene. This CDR3 region has 15 residues. The CDR3 protein is CASSVLAGGFDEQFF. In DNA, the CDR3 is TGTGCCAGCAGTGTACTAGCGGGGGGGTTCGATGAGCAGTTCTTC.

The chain joins TRBV6-6 to TRBJ1-1, with TRBD1 as a possible D gene (6 bases). In germline, CDR1 is MNHNY, CDR2 SVGAGI (reference sequence). Trimming stripped 2 bases from V and 1 base from J, with 8 bases between. CDR3 length: 14 amino acids. The CDR3 DNA is TGTGCCAGCAGTTACGTGACAGGGAACACTGAAGCTTTCTTT. Its translation is CASSYVTGNTEAFF.

This clonotype showed up many times. The chain recombines TRBV4-1 with TRBJ2-7, with 10 bases aligning to TRBD1. The V gene end was trimmed by 4 bases and the J gene end by 5 bases; junction bases not matched to a gene: 8. Per germline, CDR1 MGHRA and CDR2 YSYEKL. The CDR3 runs to 15 residues. DNA for the CDR3: TGCGCCAGCAGCCCACCTCCGGGACAGGGGAACGAGCAGTACTTC. Encoded protein: CASSPPPGQGNEQYF.

The chain recombines TRBV20-1 with TRBJ2-2; a possible D gene is TRBD1 (5 bases). The V gene's germline CDR1 is DFQATT and CDR2 SNEGSKA (reference sequence). This CDR3 is 13 amino acids long. Trimming removed 5 bases from V and 0 bases from J, with 7 bases in between. CDR3 in amino acids: CSAGAPNTGELFF. CDR3 in DNA: TGCAGTGCTGGGGCACCGAACACCGGGGAGCTGTTTTTT.

The chain employs TRBV7-9 and TRBJ1-1, with D hard to call. The germline V gene has CDR1 SEHNR and CDR2 FQNEAQ (reference sequence). Trimming removed 11 bases from V and 1 base from J, with 8 bases in between. The CDR3 is 11 amino acids. Here the CDR3 DNA reads TGTGCCCTCACCGGGAACACTGAAGCTTTCTTT. Protein: CALTGNTEAFF.

This sequence joins TRBV4-1 and TRBJ2-1; a possible D gene is TRBD2 (5 bases). CDR3 length equals 19 residues. CDR1 is MGHRA, CDR2 YSYEKL, per germline. V dropped 3 bases and J dropped 9 bases, with 30 bases sitting between them. The CDR3 DNA reads as TGCGCCAGCAGCCAGTCTGGCCCTACTACCCCGGGATTATTCTCTGAGCAGTTCTTC. It encodes CASSQSGPTTPGLFSEQFF.

V and J are TRBV2 and TRBJ1-1; 7 bases match TRBD1. V gave up 7 bases and J gave up 1 base; unmatched junction bases: 12. This CDR3 spans 16 amino acids. Germline V gene lookup returns CDR1 SNHLY and CDR2 FYNNEI. As DNA, the CDR3 is TGTGCCAGCATAGGGGCAGGGGGTTATCCGAACACTGAAGCTTTCTTT. This gives the protein CASIGAGGYPNTEAFF.

J is TRBJ1-2 and V is TRBV10-2; no definite D call. CDR1 and CDR2 (germline): WSHSY, SAAADI. The CDR3 runs to 15 residues. Trimming removed 0 bases from V and 4 bases from J, with 12 bases in between. In nucleotides, the CDR3 is TGCGCCAGCAGTGAGTCGGTCAGGACGCTCTATGGCTACACCTTC. Translation gives CASSESVRTLYGYTF.

This clonotype was seen only a few times. The chain couples TRBV28 to TRBJ1-2; the D is unclear. This CDR3 has 14 amino acids. The V end lost 10 bases, the J end lost 3 bases, and 18 bases lay between the germline ends. Germline CDR1 reads MDHEN; CDR2 reads SYDVKM. The CDR3 nucleotides are TGTGCCATTTCGAAAAAGGGATGGTACTATGGCTACACCTTC. This encodes CAISKKGWYYGYTF.

This rearrangement joins TRBV10-3 to TRBJ1-3; D unresolved. The CDR3 has 15 amino acids. The germline V gene has CDR1 ENHRY and CDR2 SYGVKD. The V gene lost 4 bases and the J gene lost 1 base, with 11 bases spanning the gap. CDR3 coding DNA: TGTGCCATCAGTGCCACCGGAGGGTCTGGAAACACCATATATTTT. Protein sequence: CAISATGGSGNTIYF.

V and J are TRBV19 and TRBJ2-7; D might be TRBD1 (5 bases). The CDR3 loop spans 14 amino acids. V was shortened by 4 bases and J by 5 bases, with 15 bases between the two germline ends. Germline CDR1 LNHDA, CDR2 SQIVND (reference sequence). CDR3 bases: TGTGCCAGTAGTAACTGGGCACTGACAGACGAGCAGTACTTC. Translating gives CASSNWALTDEQYF.

The chain joins TRBV6-1 to TRBJ2-1; 7 positions match TRBD1. J was trimmed by 6 bases and V by 0 bases; bases with no gene match: 5. This CDR3 has 15 residues. From germline, CDR1 is MNHNS and CDR2 SASEGT. CDR3 region: CASSEAGTAINEQFF. Here the CDR3 DNA reads TGTGCCAGCAGTGAAGCCGGGACAGCGATCAATGAGCAGTTCTTC.

CDR3: CASSLAGTSPYEQYV. For the CDR3, the DNA is TGTGCCAGCAGCTTAGCCGGGACTTCACCCTACGAGCAGTACGTC. The genes are TRBV6-6 and TRBJ2-7, with D tentatively TRBD2 (6 bases). The CDR3 sequence is 15 residues long. Trimming stripped 6 bases from V and 2 bases from J, with 17 bases between. Germline V gene sequence: CDR1 MNHNY, CDR2 SVGAGI (reference sequence).